Described below is a single TCR beta chain sequence and its context. Its antigen is currently unknown. This record belongs to a study of T cell responses to AZD1222 COVID-19 vaccine. General study results and limits: Females made up more of the donors, who were largely white British, and clonal diversity may have come out too low. Distributed over spike, vaccine-associated CD4 TCRs predominated at 160-218 and 743-854.

The germline V gene has CDR1 SQVTM and CDR2 ANQGSEA. V shed 4 bases and J 4 bases; nucleotides not matched to a gene: 6. The CDR3 sequence is 14 residues long. TCRdb's copy holds only in-frame clones and misses some; the assay was immunoSEQ multiplex PCR. The sample has 100,000 to 110,000 clones, around 87% seen once. Sequenced here: peripheral blood, sampled on day 0 of MenACWY control vaccination. The TCR originated in an adult in good health. V and J are TRBV29-1 and TRBJ2-2; 7 bases map to TRBD2. The DNA of the CDR3 is TGCAGCGTTGGCGGGGGTAGGGGCACCGGGGAGCTGTTTTTT. Amino acid sequence: CSVGGGRGTGELFF.